This TCR beta chain originates from a study of blood T cell repertoires in COVID-19. Study summary: PBMCs, B-cell-depleted T cells, or T cells provided the cDNA or gDNA that made up the material.

The J segment lost 0 bases and the V segment lost 3 bases, leaving 8 bases of the junction unmatched. There are 17 residues in the CDR3. Germline loops: CDR1 KGHDR, CDR2 SFDVKD. Under the authors' procedure: Cell counts per sample came from amplifying reference gene primers. This table comes from immunoSEQ multiplex PCR, and its TCRdb copy is limited to in-frame clones, with some not included. That table is the source of V, J and clone size, and D and trimming were worked out from the DNA. Of about 350,000 clones in the sample, more than 75% were seen once. Sequenced input: peripheral blood. The clonotype comes from a woman aged 45-65 years with COVID-19, enrolled during active disease. V is TRBV24-1 and J is TRBJ2-7; 9 nucleotides agree with TRBD2. The CDR3 spells CATSDPRSSGSSYEQYF. For the CDR3, the DNA is TGTGCCACCAGTGATCCCCGGAGTAGCGGGAGCTCCTACGAGCAGTACTTC.